The T cell receptor beta chain described here comes from a study of shared clonotypes between healthy human individuals. A few counts support this clone. The CDR3 totals 13 residues. The germline CDR1 and CDR2 sequences are SEHNR and FQNEAQ (reference sequence). With 3 bases clipped from V and 4 bases from J, the junction kept 2 bases outside the gene matches. The protocol was immunoSEQ multiplex PCR, while the TCRdb copy is restricted to in-frame clones and leaves out a portion. The top ten hold over 9.5% of the sample, which has some 490,000 clones, roughly 80% seen once. The chain joins TRBV7-9 to TRBJ2-5, with TRBD1 identical over 7 bases. The source of this sequence is a woman in her forties in good health. Some clones in this sample may be carry-over from other donors' samples. What was sequenced was PBMCs. In DNA, the CDR3 is TGTGCCAGCAGCTTGGACAGGTCAGAGACCCAGTACTTC. Translated, it gives CASSLDRSETQYF.